The clone carrying this T cell receptor beta chain was seen repeatedly, ten times or more. Its specificity is not known. The entry originates in a study of blood T cells in healthy people across ages. Study conclusions and caveats: For the donors, CMV status was unknown and possibly confounded expanded clonotype changes. Both higher diversity and more naive CD4+ cells marked long-lived donors when set against aged donors.

Alongside a J-beta primer mix, a sample-barcoded 5' primer served in a second PCR lasting about 7 to 12 cycles. TCRdb re-called the 5' RACE reads through MiXCR, storing one row per CDR3 protein. This sample has roughly 900,000 distinct CDR3 sequences, with around 26% found just once. V gave up 2 bases and J gave up 6 bases; unmatched junction bases: 3. The CDR3 extends over 14 amino acids. Germline V lookup: CDR1 KGHSY, CDR2 FQNENV. The sequencing sample was made of blood. V gene TRBV16 combines with J gene TRBJ1-5, with TRBD1 identical over 8 bases. The receptor was derived from a woman older than 75 in good health. CDR3 region: CASSQQQGGQPQHF. Written as DNA, the CDR3 is TGTGCCAGCAGCCAACAACAGGGGGGTCAGCCCCAGCATTTT.